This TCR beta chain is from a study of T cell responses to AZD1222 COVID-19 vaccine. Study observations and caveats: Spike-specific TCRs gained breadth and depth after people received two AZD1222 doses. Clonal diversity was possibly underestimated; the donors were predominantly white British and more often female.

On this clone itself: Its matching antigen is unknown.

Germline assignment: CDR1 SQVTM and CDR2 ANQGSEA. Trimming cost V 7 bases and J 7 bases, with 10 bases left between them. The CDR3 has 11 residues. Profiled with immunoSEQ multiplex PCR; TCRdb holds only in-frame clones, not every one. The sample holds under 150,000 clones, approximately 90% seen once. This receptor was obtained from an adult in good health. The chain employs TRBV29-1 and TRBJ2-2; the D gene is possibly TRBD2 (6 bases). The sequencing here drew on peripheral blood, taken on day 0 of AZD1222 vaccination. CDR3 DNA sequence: TGCAGCGCCGCGGGGAACGGGGAGCTGTTTTTT. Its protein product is CSAAGNGELFF.